This entry describes one T cell receptor beta chain. This specimen comes from a study of blood T cell repertoires in COVID-19. This CDR3 is 12 amino acids long. CDR1 is LNHDA, CDR2 SQIVND, per germline (reference sequence). V was cut by 8 bases and J by 0 bases, with 5 bases left in between. Some clones are missing from TCRdb's copy, which holds only in-frame ones; the method was immunoSEQ multiplex PCR. The repertoire consists of approximately 110,000 clones, with approximately 85% occurring once and the leading ten covering around 3.2%. The source material was peripheral blood. The receptor's source is a woman of 80 years or more with COVID-19, enrolled during active disease. The chain joins TRBV19 to TRBJ2-1; D possibly corresponds to TRBD2 (5 bases). The CDR3 loop is CASGLSYNEQFF. The CDR3 nucleotides read TGTGCCAGTGGACTCTCCTACAATGAGCAGTTCTTC.